Included here is one T cell receptor (beta chain) sequence, with context. This sample was taken from a study of blood T cell repertoires in COVID-19. Study at large: Samples of COVID-19 (acute and convalescent) were obtained from the United States, Italy and Spain.

Libraries were prepared by immunoSEQ multiplex PCR; TCRdb keeps only in-frame clonotypes and omits some of them. Of around 470,000 clones listed, around 90% were seen once; the top ten hold under 0.7%. The sequence was collected from a man aged 18 to 29 who had recovered from COVID-19. The source material was PBMCs or T cells enriched from blood (not recorded which).

This chain's CDR3 is CASSLNRDRFNSPLHF. The DNA for the CDR3 is TGTGCCAGCAGTCTAAACCGGGACAGGTTTAATTCACCCCTCCACTTT. The chain is built from TRBV27 and TRBJ1-6, with 8 bases fitting TRBD1. Germline assignment: CDR1 MNHEY and CDR2 SMNVEV (reference sequence). The CDR3 spans 16 residues. V lost 5 bases, J lost 6 bases, and 9 bases stayed unmatched.